This T cell receptor (beta chain) appears in the sequencing data of a study of blood T cell repertoires in COVID-19. Overall study context: The United States, Italy and Spain were the sources of the acute and convalescent COVID-19 samples.

CDR1 and CDR2 from the germline V gene are SGHAT and FQNNGV. CDR3 length equals 15 residues. V lost 1 base and J 7 bases, leaving 13 bases between the germline ends. This clone was seen once. Original data processing: Reference gene primer amplification gave nucleated cell count estimates. Assay: immunoSEQ multiplex PCR; the TCRdb copy retains only in-frame clones and omits some. The DNA gave D and trimming, while V, J and clone size come from that table. The data contain approximately 210,000 clones, 70% to 90% of them singletons. This chain connects TRBV11-2 to TRBJ1-4; D possibly corresponds to TRBD1 (6 bases). Source material: peripheral blood. The clonotype was recovered from a woman aged 45-59 years with active or convalescent COVID-19. CDR3 amino acids: CASSLAPRGGEKLFF. CDR3 DNA: TGTGCCAGCAGCTTAGCCCCCAGGGGCGGTGAAAAACTGTTTTTT.